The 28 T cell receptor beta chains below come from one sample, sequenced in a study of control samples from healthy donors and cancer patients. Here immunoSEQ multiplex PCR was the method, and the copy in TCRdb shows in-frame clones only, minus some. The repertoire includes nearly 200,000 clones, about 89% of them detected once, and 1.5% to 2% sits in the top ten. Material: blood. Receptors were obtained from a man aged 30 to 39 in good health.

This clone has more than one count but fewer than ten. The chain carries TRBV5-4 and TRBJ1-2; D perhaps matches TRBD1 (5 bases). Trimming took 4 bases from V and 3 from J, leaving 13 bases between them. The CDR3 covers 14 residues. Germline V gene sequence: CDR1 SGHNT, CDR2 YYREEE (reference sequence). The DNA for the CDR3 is TGTGCCAGCAGCCTGACGTTGGGGGACTATGGCTACACCTTC. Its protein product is CASSLTLGDYGYTF.

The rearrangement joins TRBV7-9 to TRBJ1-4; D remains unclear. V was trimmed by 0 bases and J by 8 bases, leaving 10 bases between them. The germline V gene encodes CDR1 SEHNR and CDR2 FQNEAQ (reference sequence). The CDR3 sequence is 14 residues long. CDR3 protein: CASSLAGGKEKLFF. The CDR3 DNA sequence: TGTGCCAGCAGCTTAGCGGGAGGTAAAGAAAAACTGTTTTTT.

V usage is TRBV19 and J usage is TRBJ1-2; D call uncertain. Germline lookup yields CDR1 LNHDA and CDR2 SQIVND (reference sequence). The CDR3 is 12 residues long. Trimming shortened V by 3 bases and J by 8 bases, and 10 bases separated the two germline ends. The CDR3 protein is CASSMESFGYTF. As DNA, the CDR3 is TGTGCCAGTAGTATGGAGTCCTTCGGCTACACCTTC.

The CDR3 DNA is TGTGCCAGCAGCCACCCGGTAGCGGGCGGCACCGGGGAGCTGTTTTTT. This gives the protein CASSHPVAGGTGELFF. V is TRBV4-2 and J is TRBJ2-2; 7 nucleotides agree with TRBD2. V lost 3 bases and J lost 4; bases outside the gene matches: 8. Germline V gene lookup returns CDR1 LGHNA and CDR2 YNFKEQ. The CDR3 spans 16 residues.

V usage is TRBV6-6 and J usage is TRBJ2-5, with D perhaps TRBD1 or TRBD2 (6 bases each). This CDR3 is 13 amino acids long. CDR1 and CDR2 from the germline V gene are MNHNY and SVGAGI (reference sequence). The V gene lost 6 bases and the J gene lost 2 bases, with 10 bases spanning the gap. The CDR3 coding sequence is TGTGCCAGCAGCCAGGGGAGGCAAGAGACCCAGTACTTC. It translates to CASSQGRQETQYF.

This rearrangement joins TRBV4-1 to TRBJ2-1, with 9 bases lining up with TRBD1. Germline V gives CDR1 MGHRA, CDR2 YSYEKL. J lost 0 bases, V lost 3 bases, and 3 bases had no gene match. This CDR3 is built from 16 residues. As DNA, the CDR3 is TGCGCCAGCAGCCAGGAGACAGGGGGCTCCTACAATGAGCAGTTCTTC. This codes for CASSQETGGSYNEQFF.

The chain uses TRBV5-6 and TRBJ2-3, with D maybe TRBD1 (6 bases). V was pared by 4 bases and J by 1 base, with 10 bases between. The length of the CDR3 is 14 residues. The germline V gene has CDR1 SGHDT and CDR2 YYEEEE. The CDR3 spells CASSPPGGTDTQYF. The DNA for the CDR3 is TGTGCCAGCAGCCCGCCAGGGGGCACAGATACGCAGTATTTT.

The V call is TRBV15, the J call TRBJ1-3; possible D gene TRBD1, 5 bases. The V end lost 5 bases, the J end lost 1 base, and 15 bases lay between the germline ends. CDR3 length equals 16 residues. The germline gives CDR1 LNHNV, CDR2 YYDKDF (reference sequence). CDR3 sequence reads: CATSPPPGNSGNTIYF. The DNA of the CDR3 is TGTGCCACCAGCCCCCCTCCAGGGAATTCTGGAAACACCATATATTTT.

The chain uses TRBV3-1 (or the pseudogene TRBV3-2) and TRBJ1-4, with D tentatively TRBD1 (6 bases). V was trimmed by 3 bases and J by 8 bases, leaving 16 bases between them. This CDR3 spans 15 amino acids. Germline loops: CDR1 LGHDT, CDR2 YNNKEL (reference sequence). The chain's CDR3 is CASSQGSAGVEKLFF. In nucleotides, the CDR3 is TGTGCCAGCAGCCAGGGTTCGGCAGGGGTCGAAAAACTGTTTTTT.

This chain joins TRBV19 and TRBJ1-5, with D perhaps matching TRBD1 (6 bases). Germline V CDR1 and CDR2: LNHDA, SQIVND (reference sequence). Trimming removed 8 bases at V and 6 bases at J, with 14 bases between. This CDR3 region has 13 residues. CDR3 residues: CASDDRGGQPQHF. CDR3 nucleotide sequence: TGTGCCAGTGATGACAGAGGGGGTCAGCCCCAGCATTTT.

CDR3 sequence (DNA): TGTGCCAGCAGTTACGGTACAGGGACTAATGAAAAACTGTTTTTT. Translation gives CASSYGTGTNEKLFF. The rearrangement uses TRBV6-5 and TRBJ1-4, with a tentative D call TRBD1 (6 bases). The CDR3 consists of 15 residues. The germline V gene encodes CDR1 MNHEY and CDR2 SVGAGI. Trimming pared 2 bases from V and 2 bases from J, leaving 9 bases between.

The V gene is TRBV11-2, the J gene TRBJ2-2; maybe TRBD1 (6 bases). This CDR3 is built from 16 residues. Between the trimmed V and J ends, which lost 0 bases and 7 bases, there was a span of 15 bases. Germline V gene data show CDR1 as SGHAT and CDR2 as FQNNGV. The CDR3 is CASSLDPGASVGELFF. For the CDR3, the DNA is TGTGCCAGCAGCTTAGATCCAGGGGCATCAGTCGGGGAGCTGTTTTTT.

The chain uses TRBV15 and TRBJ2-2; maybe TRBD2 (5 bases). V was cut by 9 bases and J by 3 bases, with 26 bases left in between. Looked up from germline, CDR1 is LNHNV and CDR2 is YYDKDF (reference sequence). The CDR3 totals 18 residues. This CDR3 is CATTNLARSGFDTGELFF. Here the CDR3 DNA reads TGTGCCACTACTAACCTAGCTCGATCGGGGTTTGACACCGGGGAGCTGTTTTTT.

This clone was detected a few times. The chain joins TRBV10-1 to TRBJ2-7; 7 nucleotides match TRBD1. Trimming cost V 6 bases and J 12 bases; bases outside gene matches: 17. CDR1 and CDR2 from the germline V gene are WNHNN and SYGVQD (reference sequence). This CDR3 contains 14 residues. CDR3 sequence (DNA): TGCGCCAGCAGCAACCGGGACAGTTCGTCGACCCTGTACTTC. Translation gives CASSNRDSSSTLYF.

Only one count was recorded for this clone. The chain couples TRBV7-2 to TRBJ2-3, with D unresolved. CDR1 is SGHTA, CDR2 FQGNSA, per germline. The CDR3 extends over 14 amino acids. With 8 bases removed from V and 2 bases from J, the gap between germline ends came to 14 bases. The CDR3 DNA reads TGTGCCAGCCGACCCGGGCCTTCCACAGATACGCAGTATTTT. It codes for CASRPGPSTDTQYF.

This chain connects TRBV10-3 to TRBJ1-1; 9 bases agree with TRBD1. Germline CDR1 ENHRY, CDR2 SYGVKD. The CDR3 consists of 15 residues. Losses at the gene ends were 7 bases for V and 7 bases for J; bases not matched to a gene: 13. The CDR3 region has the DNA TGTGCCATCACTAGAGAGCCGGGACAGGGTTTTGAAGCTTTCTTT. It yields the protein CAITREPGQGFEAFF.

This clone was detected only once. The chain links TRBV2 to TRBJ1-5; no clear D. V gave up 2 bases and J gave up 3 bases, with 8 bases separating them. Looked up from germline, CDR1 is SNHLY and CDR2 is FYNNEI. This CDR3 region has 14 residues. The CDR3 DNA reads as TGTGCCAGCAGTGAATGGGCAGTCAATCAGCCCCAGCATTTT. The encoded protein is CASSEWAVNQPQHF.

The CDR3 sequence: CASSDGTSETYEQYF. The CDR3 bases are TGTGCCAGCAGCGACGGGACTAGCGAGACCTACGAGCAGTACTTC. The chain carries TRBV9 and TRBJ2-7; 10 bases align to TRBD2. The germline V gene has CDR1 SGDLS and CDR2 YYNGEE. The length of the CDR3 is 15 residues. V lost 3 bases to trimming and J lost 2 bases; unmatched junction nucleotides: 5.

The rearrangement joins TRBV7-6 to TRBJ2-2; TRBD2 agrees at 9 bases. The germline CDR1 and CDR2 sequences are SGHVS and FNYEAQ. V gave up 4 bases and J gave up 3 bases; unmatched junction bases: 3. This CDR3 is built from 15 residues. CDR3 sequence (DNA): TGTGCCAGCAGCTCAAGCGGGGGGTACACCGGGGAGCTGTTTTTT. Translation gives CASSSSGGYTGELFF.

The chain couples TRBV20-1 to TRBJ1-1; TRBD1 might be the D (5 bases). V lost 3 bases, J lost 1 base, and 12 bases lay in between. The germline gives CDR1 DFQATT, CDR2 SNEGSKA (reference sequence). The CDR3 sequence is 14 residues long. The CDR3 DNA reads TGCAGTGCTAGTCCGACAGCGGGGAACACTGAAGCTTTCTTT. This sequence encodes CSASPTAGNTEAFF.

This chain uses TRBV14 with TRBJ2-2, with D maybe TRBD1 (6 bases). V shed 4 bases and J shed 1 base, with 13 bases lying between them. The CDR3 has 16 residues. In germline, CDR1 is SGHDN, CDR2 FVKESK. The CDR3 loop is CASSPRQALNTGELFF. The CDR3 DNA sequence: TGTGCCAGCAGCCCTCGACAGGCCCTGAACACCGGGGAGCTGTTTTTT. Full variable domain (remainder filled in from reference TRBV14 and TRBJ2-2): EAGVTQFPSHSVIEKGQTVTLRCDPISGHDNLYWYRRVMGKEIKFLLHFVKESKQDESGMPNNRFLAERTGGTYSTLKVQPAELEDSGVYFCASSPRQALNTGELFFGEGSRLTVL.

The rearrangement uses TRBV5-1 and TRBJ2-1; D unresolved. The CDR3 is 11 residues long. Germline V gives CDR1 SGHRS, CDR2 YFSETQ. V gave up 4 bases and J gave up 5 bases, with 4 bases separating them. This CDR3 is CASSLDNEQFF. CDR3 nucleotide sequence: TGCGCCAGCAGCCTGGACAATGAGCAGTTCTTC. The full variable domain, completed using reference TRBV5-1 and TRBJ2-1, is KAGVTQTPRYLIKTRGQQVTLSCSPISGHRSVSWYQQTPGQGLQFLFEYFSETQRNKGNFPGRFSGRQFSNSRSEMNVSTLELGDSALYLCASSLDNEQFFGPGTRLTVL.

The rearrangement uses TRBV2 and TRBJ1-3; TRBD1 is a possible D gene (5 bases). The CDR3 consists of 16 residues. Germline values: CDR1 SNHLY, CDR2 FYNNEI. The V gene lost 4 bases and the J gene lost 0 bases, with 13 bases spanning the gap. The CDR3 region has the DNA TGTGCCAGCAGTGCCCTGGGACGGCTCTCTGGAAACACCATATATTTT. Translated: CASSALGRLSGNTIYF.

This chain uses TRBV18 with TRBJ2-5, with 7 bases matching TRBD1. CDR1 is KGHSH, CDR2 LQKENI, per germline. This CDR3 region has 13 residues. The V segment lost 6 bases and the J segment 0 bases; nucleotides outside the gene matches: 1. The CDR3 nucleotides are TGTGCCAGCTCCGGGACAGACCAAGAGACCCAGTACTTC. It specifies CASSGTDQETQYF.

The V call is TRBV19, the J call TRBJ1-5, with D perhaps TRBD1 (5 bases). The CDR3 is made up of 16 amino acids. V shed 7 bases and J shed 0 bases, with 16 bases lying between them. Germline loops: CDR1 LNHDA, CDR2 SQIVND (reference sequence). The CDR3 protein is CASKLMGRSSNQPQHF. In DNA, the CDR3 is TGTGCCAGTAAGCTTATGGGGCGGAGTAGCAATCAGCCCCAGCATTTT.

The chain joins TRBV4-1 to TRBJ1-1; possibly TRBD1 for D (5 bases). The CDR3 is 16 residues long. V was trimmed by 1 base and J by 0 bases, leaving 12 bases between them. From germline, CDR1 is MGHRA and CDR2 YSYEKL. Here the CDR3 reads CASSQGQGPMNTEAFF. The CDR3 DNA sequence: TGCGCCAGCAGCCAAGGGCAGGGCCCCATGAACACTGAAGCTTTCTTT.

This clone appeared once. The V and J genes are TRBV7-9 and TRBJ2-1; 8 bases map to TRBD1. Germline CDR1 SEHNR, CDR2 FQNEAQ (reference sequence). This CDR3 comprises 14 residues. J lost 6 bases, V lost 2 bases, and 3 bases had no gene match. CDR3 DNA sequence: TGTGCCAGCAGCTTAACAGGGGGGACCAATGAGCAGTTCTTC. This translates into CASSLTGGTNEQFF.

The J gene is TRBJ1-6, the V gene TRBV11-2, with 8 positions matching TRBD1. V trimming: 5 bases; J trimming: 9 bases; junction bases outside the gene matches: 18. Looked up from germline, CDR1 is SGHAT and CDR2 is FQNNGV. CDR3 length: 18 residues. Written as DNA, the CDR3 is TGTGCCAGCAGCCGACGGACAGGGACGGGTATCGTGGGTTCACCCCTCCACTTT. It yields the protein CASSRRTGTGIVGSPLHF. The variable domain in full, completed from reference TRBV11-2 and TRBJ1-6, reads EAGVAQSPRYKIIEKRQSVAFWCNPISGHATLYWYQQILGQGPKLLIQFQNNGVVDDSQLPKDRFSAERLKGVDSTLKIQPAKLEDSAVYLCASSRRTGTGIVGSPLHFGNGTRLTVT.